Below are 26 T cell receptor beta chains sequenced from a single sample in a study of blood T cell repertoires in COVID-19. The table came from immunoSEQ multiplex PCR; TCRdb's copy has only in-frame clones and leaves some out. The data show 70,000 to 90,000 clones, roughly 78% seen once. Sequencing used peripheral blood. The origin of the receptors is a woman older than 75 with acute or convalescent COVID-19.

The CDR3 coding sequence is TGTGCCAGCAGACGAGATGGCTACACCTTC. Protein sequence: CASRRDGYTF. The chain is built from TRBV11-3 and TRBJ1-2; D remains unclear. The ends were cut back, 6 bases at V and 6 bases at J, with 5 bases in the middle. The CDR3 has 10 residues. CDR1 and CDR2 (germline): SGHNT, YENEEA.

The CDR3 nucleotides read TGTGCCAGCAGTTTTCCGGGACAGGGAAACGAGCAGTACTTC. Protein product: CASSFPGQGNEQYF. The chain couples TRBV6-6 to TRBJ2-7; 9 bases align to TRBD1. The CDR3 covers 14 residues. V shed 4 bases and J 5 bases; nucleotides not matched to a gene: 6. The germline V gene has CDR1 MNHNY and CDR2 SVGAGI (reference sequence).

The chain carries TRBV9 and TRBJ2-2, with 13 bases matching TRBD2. CDR3 length equals 17 residues. Germline CDR1 reads SGDLS; CDR2 reads YYNGEE. The V segment lost 4 bases and the J segment 4 bases; nucleotides outside the gene matches: 7. The CDR3 is CASSPGLAGWGTGELFF. CDR3 in DNA: TGTGCCAGCAGCCCGGGACTAGCGGGGTGGGGCACCGGGGAGCTGTTTTTT.

For this clone: Other DNA variants within this sample encode the same CDR3. This chain uses TRBV12-3 or TRBV12-4 with TRBJ2-5; tentatively, D is TRBD2 (5 bases). Trimming took 2 bases from V and 5 from J, leaving 9 bases between them. This CDR3 is built from 13 residues. The CDR3, as DNA: TGTGCCAGCAGTTTATCCGGGGTGGAGACCCAGTACTTC. Translating gives CASSLSGVETQYF.

This chain uses TRBV5-1 with TRBJ1-1, with a possible D match to TRBD1 (5 bases). CDR3 size: 14 residues. Germline lookup yields CDR1 SGHRS and CDR2 YFSETQ. With 3 bases removed from V and 1 base from J, the gap between germline ends came to 10 bases. This CDR3 is CASSWDTGNTEAFF. The DNA for the CDR3 is TGCGCCAGCAGCTGGGATACAGGGAACACTGAAGCTTTCTTT.

For the CDR3, the DNA is TGCGCCAGCAGCTACCTAGCGGGGCATAGAGGTTACACAGATACGCAGTATTTT. Its protein product is CASSYLAGHRGYTDTQYF. This chain uses TRBV5-1 with TRBJ2-3, with 9 bases matching TRBD2. This CDR3 contains 18 residues. The V gene end was trimmed by 3 bases and the J gene end by 2 bases; junction bases not matched to a gene: 13. CDR1 is SGHRS, CDR2 YFSETQ, per germline.

This sequence joins TRBV7-3 and TRBJ2-1; 10 nucleotides align to TRBD1. The germline V gene has CDR1 SGHTA and CDR2 FQGTGA. J gave up 7 bases and V 5 bases, and 5 bases lay outside the gene matches. The CDR3 extends over 14 amino acids. The CDR3 DNA is TGTGCCAGCAGCACCGGGACAGGGGCGAATGAGCAGTTCTTC. This gives the protein CASSTGTGANEQFF.

V gene TRBV5-1 combines with J gene TRBJ2-3; 7 nucleotides match TRBD1. In germline, CDR1 is SGHRS, CDR2 YFSETQ. The CDR3 contains 13 residues. V shed 5 bases, J shed 6 bases, and the junction held 6 bases outside the gene matches. This chain's CDR3 is CASSYDRADTQYF. CDR3 sequence (DNA): TGCGCCAGCAGTTACGACAGGGCGGATACGCAGTATTTT.

The rearrangement joins TRBV10-3 to TRBJ1-5, with TRBD1 matching 8 bases. The CDR3 has 16 residues. After removal of 0 bases from V and 4 bases from J, the junction contained 5 bases not matched to a gene. Looked up from germline, CDR1 is ENHRY and CDR2 is SYGVKD. The CDR3 loop is CAISESDRGSNQPQHF. The CDR3 DNA reads TGTGCCATCAGTGAGTCCGACAGGGGTAGTAATCAGCCCCAGCATTTT.

The chain combines TRBV27 with TRBJ1-5; TRBD1 is a possible D gene (5 bases). The CDR3 runs 13 residues. Germline V gene data show CDR1 as MNHEY and CDR2 as SMNVEV (reference sequence). V lost 0 bases and J 12 bases, leaving 12 bases between the germline ends. In nucleotides, the CDR3 is TGTGCCAGCAGTTTATCGAAGGGGTATCGCCAGCATTTT. Residues: CASSLSKGYRQHF.

This chain connects TRBV4-2 to TRBJ2-1; 9 nucleotides agree with TRBD2. Germline V lookup: CDR1 LGHNA, CDR2 YNFKEQ. CDR3 length: 15 residues. V lost 4 bases, J lost 6 bases, and 7 bases stayed unmatched. The CDR3 reads CASSPPGLATNEQFF. The CDR3 DNA follows: TGTGCCAGCAGCCCCCCCGGACTAGCGACCAATGAGCAGTTCTTC.

The chain recombines TRBV19 with TRBJ2-7, with a possible D match to TRBD1 (5 bases). V was trimmed by 6 bases and J by 3 bases, leaving 18 bases between them. The CDR3 totals 15 residues. Germline V lookup: CDR1 LNHDA, CDR2 SQIVND (reference sequence). CDR3 protein: CASSAGSAPRYEQYF. CDR3 sequence (DNA): TGTGCCAGTAGCGCAGGGTCTGCCCCTCGCTACGAGCAGTACTTC.

The chain couples TRBV5-4 to TRBJ2-1; TRBD2 matches 10 bases. The CDR3 has 15 residues. Germline CDR1 and CDR2: SGHNT and YYREEE (reference sequence). Trimming cost V 4 bases and J 4 bases; bases outside gene matches: 5. DNA of the CDR3: TGTGCCAGCAGCCCTAGCGGGGGCCCATACAATGAGCAGTTCTTC. It yields the protein CASSPSGGPYNEQFF. The full variable domain, with the rest looked up from reference TRBV5-4 and TRBJ2-1, is ETGVTQSPTHLIKTRGQQVTLRCSSQSGHNTVSWYQQALGQGPQFIFQYYREEENGRGNFPPRFSGLQFPNYSSELNVNALELDDSALYLCASSPSGGPYNEQFFGPGTRLTVL.

Comments on this clone: Distinct nucleotide sequences in the sample also encode this CDR3. V gene TRBV7-2 combines with J gene TRBJ1-2; 8 bases line up with TRBD1. Germline V gene sequence: CDR1 SGHTA, CDR2 FQGNSA. V shed 4 bases, J shed 7 bases, and the junction held 5 bases outside the gene matches. This CDR3 region has 13 residues. The CDR3 reads CASSSGQGGGYTF. CDR3 nucleotides: TGTGCCAGCAGCTCCGGACAGGGCGGTGGCTACACCTTC.

This clone was seen only a few times. The rearrangement joins TRBV6-5 to TRBJ1-3; tentative D call: TRBD1 (6 bases). Trimming pared 4 bases from V and 0 bases from J, leaving 13 bases between. The V gene's germline CDR1 is MNHEY and CDR2 SVGAGI. CDR3 length: 16 amino acids. The CDR3 DNA is TGTGCCAGCAGTTCGGACAGACCGTTCTCTGGAAACACCATATATTTT. It translates to CASSSDRPFSGNTIYF.

The chain joins TRBV6-5 to TRBJ1-1, with 9 bases matching TRBD1. With 5 bases clipped from V and 9 bases from J, the junction kept 13 bases outside the gene matches. Germline values: CDR1 MNHEY, CDR2 SVGAGI. This CDR3 has 15 amino acids. The CDR3 loop is CASSQTGGRGTKAFF. CDR3 coding DNA: TGTGCCAGCAGTCAGACAGGGGGTCGTGGAACAAAAGCTTTCTTT.

This rearrangement joins TRBV2 to TRBJ1-5; D might be TRBD1 (6 bases). Between the trimmed V and J ends, which lost 8 bases and 5 bases, there was a span of 13 bases. Looked up from germline, CDR1 is SNHLY and CDR2 is FYNNEI. The CDR3 spans 13 residues. CDR3 DNA: TGTGCCAGCGGACAGAGCCCGGATCAGCCCCAGCATTTT. It specifies CASGQSPDQPQHF.

The chain links TRBV7-2 to TRBJ2-5, with TRBD2 matching 10 bases. J was trimmed by 4 bases and V by 4 bases; bases with no gene match: 3. Germline V lookup: CDR1 SGHTA, CDR2 FQGNSA. The CDR3 loop spans 14 amino acids. The CDR3 nucleotides read TGTGCCAGCAGCTCCGGACTAGCGGTAGAGACCCAGTACTTC. This encodes CASSSGLAVETQYF.

The chain couples TRBV10-3 to TRBJ1-2; maybe TRBD1 (6 bases). Trimming took off 2 bases at V and 8 bases at J, with 12 bases between the two ends. CDR3 length: 13 amino acids. Germline V lookup: CDR1 ENHRY, CDR2 SYGVKD. CDR3 in amino acids: CAISEVTGFGYTF. CDR3 nucleotides: TGTGCCATCAGTGAGGTCACAGGGTTCGGCTACACCTTC.

The CDR3 reads CAVTRPSGNTIYF. DNA of the CDR3: TGTGCCGTCACGAGGCCCTCCGGAAACACCATATATTTT. The chain has TRBV6-5 and TRBJ1-3; D gene unclear. The CDR3 has 13 residues. V lost 11 bases and J 4 bases, leaving 15 bases between the germline ends. Germline assignment: CDR1 MNHEY and CDR2 SVGAGI.

The J gene is TRBJ1-2, the V gene TRBV6-5; 8 nucleotides match TRBD1. In germline, CDR1 is MNHEY, CDR2 SVGAGI. The V and J ends lost 7 bases and 2 bases, in that order; junction bases with no gene match: 3. There are 13 residues in the CDR3. This CDR3 is CASTRDRNYGYTF. CDR3 DNA sequence: TGTGCCAGCACCAGGGACAGGAACTATGGCTACACCTTC.

V usage is TRBV10-3 and J usage is TRBJ2-3, with 16 bases matching TRBD2. Unmatched junction bases numbered 1, after V lost 0 bases and J lost 1 base. Germline assignment: CDR1 ENHRY and CDR2 SYGVKD. The CDR3 extends over 18 amino acids. The CDR3 here is CAISESGTSGRGTDTQYF. For the CDR3, the DNA is TGTGCCATCAGTGAGTCGGGGACTAGCGGGAGGGGCACAGATACGCAGTATTTT.

The J gene is TRBJ2-1, the V gene TRBV4-1, with 8 nucleotides matching TRBD1. Per germline, CDR1 MGHRA and CDR2 YSYEKL. Trimming cost V 4 bases and J 9 bases; bases outside gene matches: 2. The CDR3 loop spans 12 amino acids. Written as DNA, the CDR3 is TGCGCCAGCAGCCCGACAGGGGTTGAGCAGTTCTTC. As protein: CASSPTGVEQFF.

The J gene is TRBJ1-1, the V gene TRBV5-4; D unresolved. The germline V and J ends were trimmed by 2 bases and 11 bases, with 13 bases remaining between them. This CDR3 is 12 amino acids long. The germline V gene encodes CDR1 SGHNT and CDR2 YYREEE (reference sequence). The chain's CDR3 is CASSFTGSRAFF. The CDR3 DNA reads TGTGCCAGCAGCTTCACCGGGAGTCGGGCTTTCTTT.

V and J are TRBV10-1 and TRBJ1-1; TRBD1 agrees at 8 bases. CDR1 and CDR2 from the germline V gene are WNHNN and SYGVQD (reference sequence). V was clipped by 3 bases and J by 11 bases; unmatched bases: 2. CDR3 length: 11 residues. The CDR3 nucleotides read TGCGCCAGCAGTGACAGGGGGCCTGCTTTCTTT. Translation gives CASSDRGPAFF.

The chain links TRBV27 to TRBJ1-2; no reliable D call. The CDR3 sequence is 15 residues long. V was shortened by 5 bases and J by 4 bases, with 17 bases between the two germline ends. Germline V gene sequence: CDR1 MNHEY, CDR2 SMNVEV (reference sequence). The CDR3 region is CASSASSASVYGYTF. CDR3 sequence (DNA): TGTGCCAGCAGTGCCTCCTCTGCCTCGGTCTATGGCTACACCTTC.